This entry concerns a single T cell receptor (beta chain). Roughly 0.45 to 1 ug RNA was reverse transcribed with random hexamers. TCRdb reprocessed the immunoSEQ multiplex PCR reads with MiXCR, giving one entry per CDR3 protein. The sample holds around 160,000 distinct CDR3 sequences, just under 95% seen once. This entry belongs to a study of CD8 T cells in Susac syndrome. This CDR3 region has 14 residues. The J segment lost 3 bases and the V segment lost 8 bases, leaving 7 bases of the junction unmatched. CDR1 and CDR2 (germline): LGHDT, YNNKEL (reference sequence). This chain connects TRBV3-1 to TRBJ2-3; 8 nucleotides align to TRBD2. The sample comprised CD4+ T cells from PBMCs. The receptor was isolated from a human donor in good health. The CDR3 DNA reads TGTGCCAGCGCTCGGCGGGGGGTTACAGATACGCAGTATTTT. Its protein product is CASARRGVTDTQYF.